The present T cell receptor beta chain was sequenced within a study of T cell responses to AZD1222 COVID-19 vaccine. Sequenced by immunoSEQ multiplex PCR; TCRdb stores in-frame clones only, minus some. There are over 110,000 clones in the sample; 92% occur only once, and about 3.2% lies in the top ten. The CDR3 totals 14 residues. The V and J ends lost 8 bases and 5 bases respectively, with 19 bases between them. Germline loops: CDR1 MDHEN, CDR2 SYDVKM. The TCR sequence derives from an adult in good health. The sequences come from peripheral blood, collected on day 0 of AZD1222 vaccination. V is TRBV28 and J is TRBJ2-7; D may be TRBD2 (6 bases). CDR3 in amino acids: CASETGLPRNEQYF. The CDR3, as DNA: TGTGCCAGCGAAACGGGACTCCCGAGGAACGAGCAGTACTTC. Full variable domain (outside the CDR3, taken from reference TRBV28 and TRBJ2-7): DVKVTQSSRYLVKRTGEKVFLECVQDMDHENMFWYRQDPGLGLRLIYFSYDVKMKEKGDIPEGYSVSREKKERFSLILESASTNQTSMYLCASETGLPRNEQYFGPGTRLTVT.